These 30 T cell receptor beta chains were all obtained from the same sample, sequenced in a study of cytomegalovirus exposure and HLA in healthy donors. PCR employed 60 Vbeta and 13 Jbeta primers. Generated by immunoSEQ multiplex PCR, the TCRdb table keeps only in-frame clones and is missing some. The data contain about 200,000 clones, around 78% of them singletons. Sequences were obtained from PBMCs. The receptors stem from a woman aged 25-40 years in good health and CMV-seropositive.

This rearrangement joins TRBV5-4 to TRBJ2-2, with D possibly matching TRBD2 (6 bases). The germline V and J ends were trimmed by 0 bases and 5 bases, with 11 bases remaining between them. The CDR3 is made up of 15 amino acids. Germline-derived CDR1 and CDR2 are SGHNT and YYREEE (reference sequence). CDR3: CASSLAELATGELFF. CDR3 nucleotide sequence: TGTGCCAGCAGCTTGGCCGAACTAGCAACCGGGGAGCTGTTTTTT.

The chain combines TRBV11-3 with TRBJ2-1; TRBD2 aligns across 8 bases. Germline V gene lookup returns CDR1 SGHNT and CDR2 YENEEA. CDR3 length: 17 residues. Trimming at V came to 5 bases and at J to 7 bases, leaving 16 bases not matched to a gene. The chain's CDR3 is CASSAYRLARSQNEQFF. DNA for the CDR3: TGTGCCAGCAGCGCTTATAGACTAGCGCGAAGTCAAAATGAGCAGTTCTTC. Looking up the rest from reference TRBV11-3 and TRBJ2-1 gives the full variable domain: EAGVVQSPRYKIIEKKQPVAFWCNPISGHNTLYWYLQNLGQGPELLIRYENEEAVDDSQLPKDRFSAERLKGVDSTLKIQPAELGDSAVYLCASSAYRLARSQNEQFFGPGTRLTVL.

The rearrangement joins TRBV2 to TRBJ1-4, with D unclear. Trimming cost V 5 bases and J 2 bases, with 12 bases left between them. This CDR3 region has 15 residues. Germline V lookup: CDR1 SNHLY, CDR2 FYNNEI. The DNA for the CDR3 is TGTGCCAGCAGTCCTCAGCGACTCACTAATGAAAAACTGTTTTTT. It encodes CASSPQRLTNEKLFF. Based on the CDR3 plus reference TRBV2 and TRBJ1-4, the full variable domain is EPEVTQTPSHQVTQMGQEVILRCVPISNHLYFYWYRQILGQKVEFLVSFYNNEISEKSEIFDDQFSVERPDGSNFTLKIRSTKLEDSAMYFCASSPQRLTNEKLFFGSGTQLSVL.

This clone has only one observation. V gene TRBV4-1 combines with J gene TRBJ2-7; TRBD1 might be the D (6 bases). Per germline, CDR1 MGHRA and CDR2 YSYEKL. V was shortened by 4 bases and J by 0 bases, with 13 bases between the two germline ends. The CDR3 is 15 residues long. The CDR3 DNA is TGCGCCAGCAGCCCTGGGGGCAGAATCTCCTACGAGCAGTACTTC. Translating it yields CASSPGGRISYEQYF.

The chain's CDR3 is CASSPTRANEKLFF. CDR3 in DNA: TGTGCCAGCAGTCCGACTCGAGCTAATGAAAAACTGTTTTTT. The chain has TRBV2 and TRBJ1-4; D not certain. The CDR3 is made up of 14 amino acids. V gave up 5 bases and J gave up 3 bases, with 10 bases separating them. Germline CDR1 and CDR2: SNHLY and FYNNEI.

The rearrangement uses TRBV28 and TRBJ1-1; D unclear. The V end was cut by 5 bases, the J end by 5 bases, with 9 bases between. The CDR3 spans 12 residues. The V gene's germline CDR1 is MDHEN and CDR2 SYDVKM. The CDR3 DNA reads TGTGCCAGCAGTACGAGAGGGACTGAAGCTTTCTTT. Amino acid sequence: CASSTRGTEAFF.

The chain is built from TRBV2 and TRBJ1-5, with 8 nucleotides matching TRBD1. Trimming at V came to 5 bases and at J to 5 bases, leaving 2 bases not matched to a gene. CDR3 size: 13 residues. The germline CDR1 and CDR2 sequences are SNHLY and FYNNEI. CDR3 sequence reads: CASSSGGHQPQHF. CDR3 DNA: TGTGCCAGCAGTTCAGGGGGCCATCAGCCCCAGCATTTT.

This chain connects TRBV7-2 to TRBJ1-1; TRBD1 matches at 8 bases. The CDR3 has 13 amino acids. Germline CDR1 is SGHTA and CDR2 is FQGNSA. V dropped 3 bases and J dropped 8; count of bases not matched to a gene: 5. CDR3 region: CASSFEWTGEAFF. CDR3 coding DNA: TGTGCCAGCAGCTTTGAGTGGACAGGGGAAGCTTTCTTT.

V is TRBV11-3 and J is TRBJ2-3; 14 bases align to TRBD2. The CDR3 length is 14 residues. V gave up 5 bases and J gave up 8 bases; unmatched junction bases: 3. Germline assignment: CDR1 SGHNT and CDR2 YENEEA. The CDR3 sequence: CASSPGTSGGTQYF. CDR3 DNA sequence: TGTGCCAGCAGCCCAGGGACTAGCGGGGGTACGCAGTATTTT.

This rearrangement joins TRBV19 to TRBJ2-2, with D uncertain. Germline V gives CDR1 LNHDA, CDR2 SQIVND (reference sequence). V lost 5 bases and J 3 bases, leaving 7 bases between the germline ends. The CDR3 length is 13 residues. Here the CDR3 reads CASSYRYTGELFF. The CDR3 nucleotides read TGTGCCAGTAGTTATAGATACACCGGGGAGCTGTTTTTT.

This clone is a singleton in its sample. J is TRBJ2-1 and V is TRBV7-2, with D maybe TRBD2 (6 bases). The germline V gene encodes CDR1 SGHTA and CDR2 FQGNSA. This CDR3 has 15 amino acids. Trimming shortened V by 0 bases and J by 8 bases, and 14 bases separated the two germline ends. The CDR3 region is CASSLAIGGRHEQFF. CDR3 nucleotides: TGTGCCAGCAGCTTAGCCATCGGAGGGCGCCATGAGCAGTTCTTC.

The genes are TRBV12-5 and TRBJ2-1; 12 bases agree with TRBD2. The CDR3 is 16 amino acids. The V gene end was trimmed by 3 bases and the J gene end by 4 bases; junction bases not matched to a gene: 4. CDR1 LGHNT and CDR2 FRNRAP come from the germline V gene. The CDR3 protein is CASGFPGLAGYNEQFF. Here the CDR3 DNA reads TGTGCTAGTGGTTTCCCCGGACTAGCGGGGTACAATGAGCAGTTCTTC.

A note on this clone: The junction differs from germline at one of its ends, possibly a read error. The rearrangement joins TRBV7-3 to TRBJ2-2; the match to TRBD2 covers 11 bases. Germline V gene sequence: CDR1 SGHTA, CDR2 FQGTGA. The CDR3 spans 14 residues. CDR3 region: CATSRTSGTGELFF. CDR3 DNA sequence: TGTGCCACCAGCCGGACTAGCGGGACCGGGGAGCTGTTTTTT.

The J gene is TRBJ2-2, the V gene TRBV2; D might be TRBD2 (5 bases). CDR1 is SNHLY and CDR2 is FYNNEI in the germline V gene. The V gene lost 4 bases and the J gene lost 10 bases, with 7 bases spanning the gap. This CDR3 region has 11 residues. This CDR3 reads CASSGREELFF. In DNA form, the CDR3 reads TGTGCCAGCAGTGGACGGGAGGAGCTGTTTTTT.

The sample holds one count of this clone. V is TRBV5-1 and J is TRBJ2-5; 14 nucleotides match TRBD2. This CDR3 spans 20 amino acids. V gave up 5 bases and J gave up 1 base; unmatched junction bases: 16. The germline V gene encodes CDR1 SGHRS and CDR2 YFSETQ. The CDR3 loop reads CASSFGPPGLAGDTQETQYF. In nucleotides, the CDR3 is TGCGCCAGCAGTTTTGGGCCACCGGGACTAGCGGGGGATACCCAAGAGACCCAGTACTTC.

V usage is TRBV11-2 and J usage is TRBJ2-2, with D possibly matching TRBD2 (6 bases). The CDR3 contains 15 residues. The germline V gene encodes CDR1 SGHAT and CDR2 FQNNGV. The ends were cut back, 5 bases at V and 1 base at J, with 11 bases in the middle. DNA for the CDR3: TGTGCCAGCAGCCGTGGGGGGTGGAACACCGGGGAGCTGTTTTTT. This encodes CASSRGGWNTGELFF.

V is TRBV28 and J is TRBJ2-1; D call uncertain. The length of the CDR3 is 12 residues. Germline CDR1 and CDR2: MDHEN and SYDVKM. Trimming cost V 3 bases and J 4 bases, with 4 bases left between them. The CDR3 nucleotides are TGTGCCAGCAGTTTGCAGTACAATGAGCAGTTCTTC. Protein: CASSLQYNEQFF.

This clone has a single count. This chain uses TRBV28 with TRBJ2-6, with D tentatively TRBD2 (6 bases). V dropped 6 bases and J dropped 3 bases, with 15 bases sitting between them. This CDR3 is built from 16 residues. Germline-derived CDR1 and CDR2 are MDHEN and SYDVKM. DNA of the CDR3: TGTGCCAGCAGACCCCCCGGGGGATTTGGGGCCAACGTCCTGACTTTC. Its protein is CASRPPGGFGANVLTF. The complete variable domain, with remaining parts taken from reference TRBV28 and TRBJ2-6, reads DVKVTQSSRYLVKRTGEKVFLECVQDMDHENMFWYRQDPGLGLRLIYFSYDVKMKEKGDIPEGYSVSREKKERFSLILESASTNQTSMYLCASRPPGGFGANVLTFGAGSRLTVL.

This clone appeared a single time. This chain connects TRBV19 to TRBJ2-4, with 10 bases that match TRBD1. Trimming removed 7 bases from V and 8 bases from J; junction bases left unmatched: 5. The CDR3 has 13 amino acids. In germline, CDR1 is LNHDA, CDR2 SQIVND (reference sequence). CDR3 amino acids: CASTRDRGHIQYF. The CDR3 bases are TGTGCCAGTACCCGGGACAGGGGTCACATTCAGTACTTC.

The gene calls are TRBV5-6 and TRBJ1-1, with D tentatively TRBD1 (6 bases). Germline CDR1 reads SGHDT; CDR2 reads YYEEEE. CDR3 size: 15 residues. With 3 bases removed from V and 0 bases from J, the gap between germline ends came to 12 bases. The CDR3 bases are TGTGCCAGCAGCTCAACGGACAGACTGAACACTGAAGCTTTCTTT. Translated: CASSSTDRLNTEAFF.

This sequence joins TRBV2 and TRBJ1-5; D is possibly TRBD1 (5 bases). CDR3 length: 13 amino acids. Trimming stripped 3 bases from V and 4 bases from J, with 7 bases between. Germline loops: CDR1 SNHLY, CDR2 FYNNEI. The CDR3: CASSDGGNQPQHF. CDR3 DNA: TGTGCCAGCAGTGATGGGGGGAATCAGCCCCAGCATTTT.

CDR3 protein: CASSLRRGLNYGYTF. In DNA form, the CDR3 reads TGTGCCAGCAGCTTAAGAAGGGGCTTGAACTATGGCTACACCTTC. This chain joins TRBV5-4 and TRBJ1-2, with D possibly matching TRBD1 (5 bases). The V gene's germline CDR1 is SGHNT and CDR2 YYREEE (reference sequence). The CDR3 has 15 amino acids. The V and J ends lost 2 bases and 2 bases respectively, with 13 bases between them.

Note on this clone: Compared with germline, one end of the junction differs, possibly owing to a read error. The gene calls are TRBV7-9 and TRBJ2-1, with TRBD2 matching over 12 bases. CDR3 size: 16 residues. CDR1 is SEHNR and CDR2 is FQNEAQ in the germline V gene (reference sequence). CDR3 sequence: CSSSPPRLAGADEQFF. The CDR3 DNA reads as TGTTCCAGCAGCCCGCCGAGACTAGCGGGAGCCGATGAGCAGTTCTTC.

The V call is TRBV6-1, the J call TRBJ1-6; 11 bases align to TRBD1. This CDR3 is built from 16 residues. Trimming removed 1 base from V and 9 bases from J; junction bases left unmatched: 5. In germline, CDR1 is MNHNS, CDR2 SASEGT. The CDR3, as DNA: TGTGCCAGCAGTGAAGACGGGGGACAGGGGGGTTCACCCCTCCACTTT. Translated, it gives CASSEDGGQGGSPLHF.

This clone has just a few counts. The chain is built from TRBV6-5 and TRBJ2-1; TRBD2 matches at 10 bases. The germline CDR1 and CDR2 sequences are MNHEY and SVGAGI. The CDR3 spans 14 residues. The ends lost 8 bases at V and 2 bases at J; junction bases unmatched: 3. The CDR3 is CASQREGAYNEQFF. The CDR3 DNA is TGTGCCAGCCAGCGGGAGGGGGCCTACAATGAGCAGTTCTTC.

The rearrangement joins TRBV27 to TRBJ2-1; TRBD2 matches 13 bases. Germline V lookup: CDR1 MNHEY, CDR2 SMNVEV (reference sequence). V dropped 6 bases and J dropped 4; count of bases not matched to a gene: 3. This CDR3 spans 15 amino acids. The CDR3 loop reads CASRQGLAGYNEQFF. CDR3 nucleotides: TGTGCCAGCAGGCAGGGACTAGCGGGGTACAATGAGCAGTTCTTC.

This chain links TRBV4-1 with TRBJ2-2; tentative D call: TRBD2 (6 bases). Germline loops: CDR1 MGHRA, CDR2 YSYEKL. The CDR3 is 13 residues long. Trimming removed 3 bases at V and 5 bases at J, with 7 bases between. CDR3 in DNA: TGCGCCAGCAGCCAGGGGGGAACCGGGGAGCTGTTTTTT. Residues: CASSQGGTGELFF.

V usage is TRBV18 and J usage is TRBJ1-1; TRBD1 might be the D (5 bases). Deletions cut 4 bases from V and 1 base from J, with 7 bases between. Germline lookup yields CDR1 KGHSH and CDR2 LQKENI. The length of the CDR3 is 13 residues. CDR3 nucleotides: TGTGCCAGCTCACGACAGAGGAACACTGAAGCTTTCTTT. Protein product: CASSRQRNTEAFF. Combining the CDR3 with reference TRBV18 and TRBJ1-1 gives the whole variable domain NAGVMQNPRHLVRRRGQEARLRCSPMKGHSHVYWYRQLPEEGLKFMVYLQKENIIDESGMPKERFSAEFPKEGPSILRIQQVVRGDSAAYFCASSRQRNTEAFFGQGTRLTVV.

V gene TRBV11-2 combines with J gene TRBJ2-5, with D possibly matching TRBD1 (5 bases). CDR3 length equals 14 residues. Per germline, CDR1 SGHAT and CDR2 FQNNGV. V was cut by 4 bases and J by 1 base, with 10 bases left in between. CDR3 amino acids: CASSSIGAQETQYF. CDR3 DNA: TGTGCCAGCAGCTCTATAGGGGCCCAAGAGACCCAGTACTTC.

This chain connects TRBV9 to TRBJ2-1; D gene unclear. Per germline, CDR1 SGDLS and CDR2 YYNGEE. The CDR3 totals 13 residues. V shed 4 bases and J shed 6 bases, with 11 bases lying between them. The CDR3 loop reads CASSPRGGNEQFF. The CDR3 region has the DNA TGTGCCAGCAGCCCTCGAGGTGGCAATGAGCAGTTCTTC.